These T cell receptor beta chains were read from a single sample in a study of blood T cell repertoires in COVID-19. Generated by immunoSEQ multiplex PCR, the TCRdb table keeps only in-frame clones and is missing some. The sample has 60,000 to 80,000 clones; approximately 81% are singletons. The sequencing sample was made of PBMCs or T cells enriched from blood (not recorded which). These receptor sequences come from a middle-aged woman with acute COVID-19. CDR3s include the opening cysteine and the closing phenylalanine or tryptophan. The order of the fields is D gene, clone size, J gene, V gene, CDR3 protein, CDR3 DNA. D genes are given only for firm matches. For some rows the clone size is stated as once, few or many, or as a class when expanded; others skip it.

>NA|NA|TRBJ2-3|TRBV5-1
CASSLGVSRGTDTQYF
TGCGCCAGCAGCTTGGGGGTCAGCAGGGGCACAGATACGCAGTATTTT
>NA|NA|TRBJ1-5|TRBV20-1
CSASNFRGSQPQHF
TGCAGTGCTAGTAACTTCAGAGGGAGTCAGCCCCAGCATTTT
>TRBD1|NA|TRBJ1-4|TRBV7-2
CASSLDRGAEKLFF
TGTGCCAGCAGCTTAGACAGGGGAGCTGAAAAACTGTTTTTT
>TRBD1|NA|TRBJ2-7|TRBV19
CASSMFYGTGGYEQYF
TGTGCCAGTAGTATGTTTTATGGGACAGGGGGCTACGAGCAGTACTTC
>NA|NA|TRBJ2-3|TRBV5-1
CASSSTDTQYF
TGCGCCAGCTCTAGCACAGATACGCAGTATTTT
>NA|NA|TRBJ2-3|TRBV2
CAMIPRTAITDTQYF
TGTGCCATGATACCCCGGACAGCGATCACAGATACGCAGTATTTT
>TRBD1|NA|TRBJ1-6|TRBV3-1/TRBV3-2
CASSADLGDRGGYNSPLHF
TGTGCCAGCAGCGCCGACCTAGGAGACAGGGGCGGCTATAATTCACCCCTCCACTTT
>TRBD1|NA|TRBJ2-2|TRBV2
CASSPRTGQMNTGELFF
TGTGCCAGCAGCCCTAGGACGGGACAGATGAACACCGGGGAGCTGTTTTTT
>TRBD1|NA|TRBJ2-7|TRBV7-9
CASSRWVGQETYEQYF
TGTGCCAGCAGCCGATGGGTGGGACAGGAAACCTACGAGCAGTACTTC
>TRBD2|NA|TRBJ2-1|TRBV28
CASSSYGLADSYNEQFF
TGTGCCAGCAGTTCCTACGGGCTAGCGGACTCCTACAATGAGCAGTTCTTC
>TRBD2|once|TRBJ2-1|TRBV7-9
CASTRVAGGDEQFF
TGTGCCAGCACCCGGGTAGCGGGAGGTGATGAGCAGTTCTTC
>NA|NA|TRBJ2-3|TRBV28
CASSFPVTGKYTDTQYF
TGTGCCAGCAGTTTCCCCGTGACAGGCAAATACACAGATACGCAGTATTTT
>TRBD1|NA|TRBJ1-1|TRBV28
CASSSKGAANTEAFF
TGTGCCAGCAGTTCAAAGGGGGCTGCGAACACTGAAGCTTTCTTT
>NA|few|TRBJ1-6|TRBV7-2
CASSRDGYNSPLHF
TGTGCCAGCAGTCGCGACGGGTATAATTCACCCCTCCACTTT
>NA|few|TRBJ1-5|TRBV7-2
CASSLDPTGSQPQHF
TGTGCCAGCAGCTTGGATCCTACGGGGTCCCAGCCCCAGCATTTT
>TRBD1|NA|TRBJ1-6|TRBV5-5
CASSVEGQEVSPLHF
TGTGCCAGCAGCGTTGAGGGACAGGAGGTTTCACCCCTCCACTTT
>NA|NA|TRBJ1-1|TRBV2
CASTQRRNVNTEAFF
TGTGCCAGCACCCAGCGCCGAAACGTGAACACTGAAGCTTTCTTT
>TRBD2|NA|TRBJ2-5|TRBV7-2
CASSQGSVAGGVETQYF
TGTGCCAGCAGCCAGGGGAGTGTAGCGGGGGGCGTGGAGACCCAGTACTTC
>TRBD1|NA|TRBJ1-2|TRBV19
CASSKETGNNGYTF
TGTGCCAGTAGCAAGGAGACAGGGAATAATGGCTACACCTTC
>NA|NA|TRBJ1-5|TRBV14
CASSPLGGQPQHF
TGTGCCAGCAGCCCCCTGGGAGGTCAGCCCCAGCATTTT
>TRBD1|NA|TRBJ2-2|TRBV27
CASSYGDRLGTGELFF
TGTGCCAGCAGTTACGGGGACAGGCTGGGCACCGGGGAGCTGTTTTTT
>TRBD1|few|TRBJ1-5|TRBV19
CASSTQQGGNQPQHF
TGTGCCAGTAGTACTCAACAGGGGGGCAATCAGCCCCAGCATTTT
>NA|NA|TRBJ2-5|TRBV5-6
CASSLESFQETQYF
TGTGCCAGCAGCTTGGAATCGTTTCAAGAGACCCAGTACTTC
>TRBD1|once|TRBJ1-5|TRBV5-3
CARSEHQGDNQPQHF
TGTGCCAGAAGCGAACACCAGGGGGACAATCAGCCCCAGCATTTT
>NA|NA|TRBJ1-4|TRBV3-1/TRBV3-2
CASSQWRGEKLFF
TGTGCCAGCAGCCAATGGAGGGGCGAAAAACTGTTTTTT
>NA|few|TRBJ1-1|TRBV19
CASSIDRETEAFF
TGTGCCAGTAGTATAGACAGGGAAACTGAAGCTTTCTTT
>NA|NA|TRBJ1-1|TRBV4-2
CASSLDTKNTEAFF
TGTGCCAGCAGCTTAGACACCAAGAACACTGAAGCTTTCTTT
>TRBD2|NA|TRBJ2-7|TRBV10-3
CAISGQAGDYEQYF
TGTGCCATCAGTGGACAAGCGGGAGACTACGAGCAGTACTTC
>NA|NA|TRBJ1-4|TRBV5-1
CASSLDGWTFDEKLFF
TGCGCCAGCAGCTTGGATGGTTGGACATTTGATGAAAAACTGTTTTTT
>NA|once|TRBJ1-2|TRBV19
CASSVQSSYGYTF
TGTGCCAGTAGTGTCCAGTCATCCTATGGCTACACCTTC
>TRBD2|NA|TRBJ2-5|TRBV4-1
CASSQALAGQETQYF
TGCGCCAGCAGCCAAGCCCTAGCGGGGCAAGAGACCCAGTACTTC
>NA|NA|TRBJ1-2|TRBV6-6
CASRQGDYGYTF
TGTGCCAGCAGACAGGGAGACTATGGCTACACCTTC
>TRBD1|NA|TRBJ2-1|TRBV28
CASMYIGQGNDEQFF
TGTGCCAGCATGTATATCGGACAGGGTAATGATGAGCAGTTCTTC
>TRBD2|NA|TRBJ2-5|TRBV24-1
CATSDLVGTGGKETQYF
TGTGCCACCAGTGACTTGGTAGGAACGGGAGGTAAAGAGACCCAGTACTTC
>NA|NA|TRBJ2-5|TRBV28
CASSSVRRGDQETQYF
TGTGCCAGCAGTTCCGTGAGGCGGGGAGACCAAGAGACCCAGTACTTC
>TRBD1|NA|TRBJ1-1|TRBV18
CASSPDAGGTEAFF
TGTGCCAGCTCACCAGATGCAGGGGGCACTGAAGCTTTCTTT
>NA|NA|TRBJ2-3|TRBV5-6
CASSLNRGYGTDTQYF
TGTGCCAGCAGCTTGAATAGGGGATACGGGACAGATACGCAGTATTTT
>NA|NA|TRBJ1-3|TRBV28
CASSLSSSGNTIYF
TGTGCCAGCAGTTTATCCAGCTCTGGAAACACCATATATTTT
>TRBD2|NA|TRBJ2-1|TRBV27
CASSFQGLAGASHEQFF
TGTGCCAGCAGTTTTCAGGGACTAGCGGGAGCATCCCATGAGCAGTTCTTC
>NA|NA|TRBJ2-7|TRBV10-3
CAISGGDEQYF
TGTGCCATCAGTGGGGGAGACGAGCAGTACTTC
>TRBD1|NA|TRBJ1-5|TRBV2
CASRLTDRGDQPQHF
TGTGCCAGCAGACTTACGGACAGGGGAGATCAGCCCCAGCATTTT
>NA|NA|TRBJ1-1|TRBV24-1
CATSDLDQAFF
TGTGCCACCAGTGATCTAGACCAAGCTTTCTTT
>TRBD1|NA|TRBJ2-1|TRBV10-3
CATGGSVDFHYNEQFF
TGTGCCACAGGGGGTTCGGTAGACTTCCACTACAATGAGCAGTTCTTC
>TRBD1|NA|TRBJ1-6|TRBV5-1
CASSLGTGDNSPLHF
TGCGCCAGCAGCTTAGGGACAGGGGATAATTCACCCCTCCACTTT
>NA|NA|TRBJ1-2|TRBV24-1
CATSDLNYGYTF
TGTGCCACCAGTGACTTAAACTATGGCTACACCTTC
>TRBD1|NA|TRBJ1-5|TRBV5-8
CASSLFDRGLNQPQHF
TGTGCCAGCAGCTTGTTCGACAGGGGCCTCAATCAGCCCCAGCATTTT
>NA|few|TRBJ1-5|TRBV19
CASTLGRQANQPQHF
TGTGCCAGTACCCTCGGTCGGCAGGCGAATCAGCCCCAGCATTTT
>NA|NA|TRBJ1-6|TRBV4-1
CASSQATGNSPLHF
TGCGCCAGCAGCCAAGCAACAGGGAACTCACCCCTCCACTTT
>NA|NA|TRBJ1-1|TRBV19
CASSIEGRGTEAFF
TGTGCCAGTAGTATAGAAGGGAGGGGCACTGAAGCTTTCTTT
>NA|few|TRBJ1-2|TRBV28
CASSLVDERGGYTF
TGTGCCAGCAGTTTAGTGGATGAACGGGGTGGCTACACCTTC
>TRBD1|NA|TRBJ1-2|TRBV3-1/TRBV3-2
CASSQDQQGANGYTF
TGTGCCAGCAGCCAGGACCAACAGGGGGCAAACGGCTACACCTTC
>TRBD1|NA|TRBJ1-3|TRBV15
CATSRETGSGNTIYF
TGTGCCACCAGCAGAGAGACAGGGTCTGGAAACACCATATATTTT
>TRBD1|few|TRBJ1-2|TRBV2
CANSGQGSYGYTF
TGTGCCAACTCCGGACAGGGTAGCTATGGCTACACCTTC
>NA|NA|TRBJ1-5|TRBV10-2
CASRDNRLHQPQHF
TGCGCCAGCAGAGATAACAGGTTGCATCAGCCCCAGCATTTT
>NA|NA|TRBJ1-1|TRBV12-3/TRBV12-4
CASSFDRNTEAFF
TGTGCCAGCAGTTTCGACAGGAACACTGAAGCTTTCTTT
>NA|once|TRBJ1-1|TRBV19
CASSFQVQTEAFF
TGTGCCAGTAGTTTTCAGGTTCAAACTGAAGCTTTCTTT
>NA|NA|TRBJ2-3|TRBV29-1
CSVAEGSTDTQYF
TGCAGCGTTGCGGAGGGAAGCACAGATACGCAGTATTTT
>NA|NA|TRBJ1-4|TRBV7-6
CASSLTGPSSVNEKLFF
TGTGCCAGCAGCCTAACAGGGCCCTCCTCGGTTAATGAAAAACTGTTTTTT
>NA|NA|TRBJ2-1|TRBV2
CASSGGGPYNEQFF
TGTGCCAGCAGTGGAGGGGGACCCTACAATGAGCAGTTCTTC